The entry that follows covers one T cell receptor beta chain sequence. The antigen is not known. This CDR3 has 15 amino acids. V was pared by 5 bases and J by 0 bases, with 6 bases of the junction left unmatched. Germline CDR1 and CDR2: SNHLY and FYNNEI. This specimen comes from a study of cytomegalovirus exposure and HLA in healthy donors. Study-wide results and caveats: Apart from CMV serostatus, no immune exposure information was available. TCR beta sequences reportedly predicted most subjects' HLA-A and HLA-B alleles accurately.

13 Jbeta primers and 60 Vbeta primers were used for the PCR. The data were produced by immunoSEQ multiplex PCR, yet TCRdb's version contains in-frame clones alone and is incomplete. The repertoire includes 150,000 or so clones, roughly 83% of them detected once, and roughly 8% sits in the top ten. V gene TRBV2 combines with J gene TRBJ1-2, with TRBD1 identical over 7 bases. The source is a man aged 25-45 years in good health and CMV-seropositive. Sequenced material: PBMCs. CDR3 sequence (DNA): TGTGCCAGCAGTTACACCGGGACAGCTAACTATGGCTACACCTTC. Translation: CASSYTGTANYGYTF.